The rows below give T cell receptor beta chains drawn from one sample of a study of blood T cell repertoires in COVID-19. Repertoires were generated with immunoSEQ multiplex PCR, while TCRdb's copy carries only in-frame clones and drops some. Among under 300,000 clones listed, roughly 87% were seen once. Source material: PBMCs or T cells enriched from blood (not recorded which). These receptors were collected from a woman in her twenties or thirties with acute COVID-19. CDR3s include the opening cysteine and the closing phenylalanine or tryptophan. The order of the fields is V gene, D gene, clone size, J gene, CDR3 DNA, CDR3 protein. A D gene is named only where the DNA matches it firmly. Some rows have no size entry. The others give once, few or many, or a class for an expanded clone.

v_gene: TRBV18
d_gene: TRBD1
abundance: -
j_gene: TRBJ2-7
CDR3nt: TGTGCCAGCTCACCAGGGACAGGAGGGGGCGGAGGGCAGTACTTC
CDR3aa: CASSPGTGGGGGQYF

v_gene: TRBV7-9
d_gene: -
abundance: once
j_gene: TRBJ2-3
CDR3nt: TGTGCCAGCATGCAGGGGCTACGCACAGATACGCAGTATTTT
CDR3aa: CASMQGLRTDTQYF

v_gene: TRBV5-4
d_gene: TRBD1
abundance: -
j_gene: TRBJ2-7
CDR3nt: TGTGCCAGCAGTAGACAGGGAAACTCCTACGAGCAGTACTTC
CDR3aa: CASSRQGNSYEQYF

v_gene: TRBV27
d_gene: -
abundance: -
j_gene: TRBJ2-2
CDR3nt: TGTGCCAGCAGACTGACCGGGGAGCTGTTTTTT
CDR3aa: CASRLTGELFF

v_gene: TRBV7-3
d_gene: TRBD1
abundance: once
j_gene: TRBJ2-3
CDR3nt: TGTGCCAGCAGCTTTTCCCAGGGGGCTGTAGATACGCAGTATTTT
CDR3aa: CASSFSQGAVDTQYF

v_gene: TRBV18
d_gene: -
abundance: -
j_gene: TRBJ2-2
CDR3nt: TGTGCCAGCTCACCAGGGGCCGCCGGGGAGCTGTTTTTT
CDR3aa: CASSPGAAGELFF

v_gene: TRBV28
d_gene: -
abundance: -
j_gene: TRBJ2-1
CDR3nt: TGTGCCAGCCTCCGGCCAGGGGTAAACGAGCAGTTCTTC
CDR3aa: CASLRPGVNEQFF

v_gene: TRBV29-1
d_gene: TRBD1
abundance: -
j_gene: TRBJ1-5
CDR3nt: TGCAGCGCTGCTCAGGGGGCGGGCTCCAATCAGCCCCAGCATTTT
CDR3aa: CSAAQGAGSNQPQHF

v_gene: TRBV7-9
d_gene: TRBD2
abundance: -
j_gene: TRBJ2-2
CDR3nt: TGTGCCAGCAGCTTTGCTCCCCTAGCGGGAGGGCCGAACACCGGGGAGCTGTTTTTT
CDR3aa: CASSFAPLAGGPNTGELFF

v_gene: TRBV3-1/TRBV3-2
d_gene: TRBD2
abundance: -
j_gene: TRBJ2-7
CDR3nt: TGTGCCAGCAGCCCCGTCGGGGGGGGCAACGAGCAGTACTTC
CDR3aa: CASSPVGGGNEQYF

v_gene: TRBV28
d_gene: TRBD1
abundance: -
j_gene: TRBJ1-1
CDR3nt: TGTGCCAGCAATCCGGGACAGGAGGTCACTGAAGCTTTCTTT
CDR3aa: CASNPGQEVTEAFF

v_gene: TRBV2
d_gene: TRBD1
abundance: -
j_gene: TRBJ2-3
CDR3nt: TGTGCCGGATACCCTGGACAGGATGAAGATACGCAGTATTTT
CDR3aa: CAGYPGQDEDTQYF

v_gene: TRBV2
d_gene: TRBD2
abundance: -
j_gene: TRBJ2-3
CDR3nt: TGTGCCAGCCAACTAGCGGGAAGCACAGATACGCAGTATTTT
CDR3aa: CASQLAGSTDTQYF

v_gene: TRBV14
d_gene: TRBD1
abundance: -
j_gene: TRBJ1-1
CDR3nt: TGTGCCAGCAGCCCGAGGACAGGGGGCACTGAAGCTTTCTTT
CDR3aa: CASSPRTGGTEAFF

v_gene: TRBV6-1
d_gene: TRBD1
abundance: -
j_gene: TRBJ1-6
CDR3nt: TGTGCCAGCAGTGATATGACAGGGACTTCTAATTCACCCCTCCACTTT
CDR3aa: CASSDMTGTSNSPLHF

v_gene: TRBV28
d_gene: -
abundance: -
j_gene: TRBJ2-7
CDR3nt: TGTGCCAGCAGTCTTACCCAGGACGAGCAGTACTTC
CDR3aa: CASSLTQDEQYF

v_gene: TRBV19
d_gene: TRBD1
abundance: -
j_gene: TRBJ2-1
CDR3nt: TGTGCCAGCTCCGGGACAGGGATCAATGAGCAGTTCTTC
CDR3aa: CASSGTGINEQFF

v_gene: TRBV7-8
d_gene: TRBD1
abundance: -
j_gene: TRBJ1-2
CDR3nt: TGTGCCAGCAGCCTAGTAATGACAGGGAATCGTGATGGCTACACCTTC
CDR3aa: CASSLVMTGNRDGYTF

v_gene: TRBV27
d_gene: TRBD2
abundance: -
j_gene: TRBJ2-6
CDR3nt: TGTGCCAGGGCCGGGAGGTCTGGGGCCAACGTCCTGACTTTC
CDR3aa: CARAGRSGANVLTF

v_gene: TRBV3-1/TRBV3-2
d_gene: TRBD1
abundance: -
j_gene: TRBJ2-7
CDR3nt: TGTGCCAGCAGCCAGGCAATCTCCCCCTTGACAGGGATCGCCTACGAGCAGTACTTC
CDR3aa: CASSQAISPLTGIAYEQYF

v_gene: TRBV5-1
d_gene: TRBD2
abundance: -
j_gene: TRBJ2-1
CDR3nt: TGCGCCAGCAGCACCCTGACTAGCGGGCCGGGGAATGAGCAGTTCTTC
CDR3aa: CASSTLTSGPGNEQFF

v_gene: TRBV5-1
d_gene: TRBD2
abundance: -
j_gene: TRBJ2-5
CDR3nt: TGCGCCAGCAGCCGATCAGCGGGGGGGCGGCAAGAGACCCAGTACTTC
CDR3aa: CASSRSAGGRQETQYF